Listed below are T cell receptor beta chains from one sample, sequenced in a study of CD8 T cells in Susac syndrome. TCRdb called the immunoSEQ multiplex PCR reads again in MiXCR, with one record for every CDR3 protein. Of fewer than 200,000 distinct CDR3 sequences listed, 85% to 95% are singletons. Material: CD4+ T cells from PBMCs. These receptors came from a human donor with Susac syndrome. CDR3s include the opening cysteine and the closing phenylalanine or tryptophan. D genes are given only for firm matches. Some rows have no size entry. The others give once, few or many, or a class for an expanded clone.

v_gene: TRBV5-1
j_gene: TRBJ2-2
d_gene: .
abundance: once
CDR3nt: TGCGCCAGCAGCCTTTACGGGGCCGGAAGTGAGGAGCTGTTTTTT
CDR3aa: CASSLYGAGSEELFF

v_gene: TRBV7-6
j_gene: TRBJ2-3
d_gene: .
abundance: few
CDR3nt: TGTGCCAGCAGCCTCGGGGGCCGGGAGGATACGCAGTATTTT
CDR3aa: CASSLGGREDTQYF

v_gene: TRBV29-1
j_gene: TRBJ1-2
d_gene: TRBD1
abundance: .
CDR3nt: TGCAGCGTTAGGGGACAGGGGGACTATGGCTACACCTTC
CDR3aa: CSVRGQGDYGYTF

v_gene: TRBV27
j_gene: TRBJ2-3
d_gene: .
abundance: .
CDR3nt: TGTGCCAGCAGACTGAAAGGCACAGATACGCAGTATTTT
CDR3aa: CASRLKGTDTQYF

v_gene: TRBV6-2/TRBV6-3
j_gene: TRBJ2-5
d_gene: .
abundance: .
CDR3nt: TGTGCCAGCAGTTATTTTGCGATGGAGACCCAGTACTTC
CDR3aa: CASSYFAMETQYF

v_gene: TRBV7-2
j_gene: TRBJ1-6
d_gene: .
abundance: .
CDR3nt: TGTGCCAGCAGCTTAGAACAGATAAGATTTGGACCCCTCCACTTT
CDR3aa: CASSLEQIRFGPLHF

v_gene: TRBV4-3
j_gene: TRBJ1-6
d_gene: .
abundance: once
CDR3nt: TGCGCCAGCAGCCAAGATGAGGGCAAGAATTCACCCCTCCACTTT
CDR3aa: CASSQDEGKNSPLHF

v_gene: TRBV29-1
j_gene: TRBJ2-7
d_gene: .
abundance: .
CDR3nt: TGCAGCGTTGAATACGACCGATCCTACGAGCAGTACTTC
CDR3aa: CSVEYDRSYEQYF

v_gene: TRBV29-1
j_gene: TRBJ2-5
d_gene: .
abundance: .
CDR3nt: TGCAGCGTTGTTTGGGCAGGCCAAGAGACCCAGTACTTC
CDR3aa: CSVVWAGQETQYF

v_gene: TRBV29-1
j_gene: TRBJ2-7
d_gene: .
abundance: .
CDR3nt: TGCAGCTGTAAACAGAGCTCCTACGAGCAGTACTTC
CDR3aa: CSCKQSSYEQYF

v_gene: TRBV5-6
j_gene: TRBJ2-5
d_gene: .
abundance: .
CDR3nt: TGTGCCAGCAGCTTGGGGGGGGTCGGCGAGACCCAGTACTTC
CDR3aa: CASSLGGVGETQYF

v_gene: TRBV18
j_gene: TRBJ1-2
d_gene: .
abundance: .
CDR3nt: TGTGCCAGCTCACCAGAAATCAGGGGTGGCTACACCTTC
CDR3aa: CASSPEIRGGYTF

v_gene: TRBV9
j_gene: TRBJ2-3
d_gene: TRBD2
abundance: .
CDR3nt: TGTGCCAGCAGCGACTCTGGACTAGCGACAGATACGCAGTATTTT
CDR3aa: CASSDSGLATDTQYF

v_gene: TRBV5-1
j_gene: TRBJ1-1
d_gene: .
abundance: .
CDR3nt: TGCGCCAGCAGCTTTGGGAGCAACACTGAAGCTTTCTTT
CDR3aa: CASSFGSNTEAFF

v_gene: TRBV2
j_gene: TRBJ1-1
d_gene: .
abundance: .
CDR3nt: TGTGCCTCAAGGGGGGAAATCGGCGCTGAAGCTTTCTTT
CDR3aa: CASRGEIGAEAFF